These 12 T cell receptor beta chains were all obtained from the same sample, sequenced in a study of T cells after yellow fever vaccination. TCRdb reprocessed the 5' RACE reads with MiXCR, giving one entry per CDR3 protein. The sample yields 400,000 to 650,000 distinct CDR3 sequences, less than 25% seen once. The input for sequencing was PBMCs, taken approximately 22 days after the first yellow fever vaccination. These receptors all come from a man between 18 and 35 years old who received the YFV17D yellow fever vaccine.

This clonotype was counted between two and nine times. The gene calls are TRBV6-5 and TRBJ1-1; D not certain. The germline V gene has CDR1 MNHEY and CDR2 SVGAGI. V was trimmed by 0 bases and J by 4 bases, leaving 6 bases between them. The CDR3 runs 13 residues. CDR3 in amino acids: CASSYSRVTEAFF. Written as DNA, the CDR3 is TGTGCCAGCAGTTACTCGAGGGTCACTGAAGCTTTCTTT.

In its sample, this clonotype was seen a few times. The chain couples TRBV5-1 to TRBJ2-2, with D perhaps TRBD2 (6 bases). The CDR3 consists of 15 residues. V was clipped by 0 bases and J by 7 bases, with 13 bases between them. The germline CDR1 and CDR2 sequences are SGHRS and YFSETQ. CDR3 sequence: CASSLAASDGGELFF. In DNA form, the CDR3 reads TGCGCCAGCAGCTTGGCCGCTAGCGACGGCGGGGAGCTGTTTTTT.

The V call is TRBV6-2 or TRBV6-3, the J call TRBJ2-7; possibly TRBD2 for D (5 bases). V shed 7 bases and J shed 0 bases, with 25 bases lying between them. Per the germline V gene, CDR1 is MNHEY and CDR2 is SVGEGT. This CDR3 has 18 amino acids. DNA of the CDR3: TGTGCCAGCACCACTCACGGTAGTTGGGAGTCGGACTCCTACGAGCAGTACTTC. It codes for CASTTHGSWESDSYEQYF.

The chain couples TRBV10-3 to TRBJ2-4, with D tentatively TRBD2 (5 bases). CDR1 and CDR2 (germline): ENHRY, SYGVKD. Between the trimmed V and J ends, which lost 0 bases and 8 bases, there was a span of 11 bases. The CDR3 runs 14 residues. The CDR3 sequence: CAISESTNSYIQYF. The CDR3 DNA is TGTGCCATCAGTGAGTCGACTAACTCATACATTCAGTACTTC.

This clonotype was observed at least ten times. V usage is TRBV5-1 and J usage is TRBJ2-3; 9 bases are a match to TRBD2. V was pared by 0 bases and J by 3 bases, with 5 bases of the junction left unmatched. Germline assignment: CDR1 SGHRS and CDR2 YFSETQ. CDR3 length: 16 residues. Here the CDR3 reads CASSLDPGLATDTQYF. The CDR3 coding sequence is TGCGCCAGCAGCTTGGATCCGGGACTAGCAACAGATACGCAGTATTTT.

This clonotype was seen once. The chain has TRBV28 and TRBJ2-7; tentative D call: TRBD2 (5 bases). Trimming removed 5 bases at V and 6 bases at J, with 20 bases between. Germline loops: CDR1 MDHEN, CDR2 SYDVKM. The CDR3 sequence is 15 residues long. CDR3 residues: CASSELVGLSGEQYV. In DNA form, the CDR3 reads TGTGCCAGCAGTGAACTAGTGGGGTTGTCTGGCGAGCAGTACGTC.

The rearrangement links TRBV12-3 or TRBV12-4 to TRBJ2-2, with 11 bases matching TRBD2. The trim removed 6 bases at V and 4 bases at J, leaving 4 bases unmatched. This CDR3 is built from 15 residues. CDR3 nucleotide sequence: TGTGCCAGCAGGGTAGCGGGGGGGCCCACCGGGGAGCTGTTTTTT. Its translation is CASRVAGGPTGELFF.

The CDR3 protein is CASSSLQGASNSPLHF. The CDR3, as DNA: TGTGCCAGCAGTTCGTTGCAGGGGGCAAGTAATTCACCCCTCCACTTT. The chain combines TRBV27 with TRBJ1-6; 8 bases match TRBD1. Unmatched junction bases numbered 8, after V lost 4 bases and J lost 6 bases. This CDR3 spans 16 amino acids. Germline values: CDR1 MNHEY, CDR2 SMNVEV (reference sequence).

This clonotype turned up a few times. Here the CDR3 reads CASSLQGIYNEQFF. CDR3 DNA sequence: TGTGCCAGCAGCTTACAAGGGATCTACAATGAGCAGTTCTTC. The chain employs TRBV7-9 and TRBJ2-1; no clear D gene. CDR3 length: 14 amino acids. Germline V gene data show CDR1 as SEHNR and CDR2 as FQNEAQ (reference sequence). V dropped 2 bases and J dropped 3 bases, with 8 bases sitting between them.

The chain links TRBV5-6 to TRBJ2-1; no firm D call. The germline gives CDR1 SGHDT, CDR2 YYEEEE. The ends were cut back, 5 bases at V and 7 bases at J, with 10 bases in the middle. This CDR3 is 12 amino acids long. In nucleotides, the CDR3 is TGTGCCAGCAGGTACGAGCGTAATGAGCAGTTCTTC. Translating it yields CASRYERNEQFF.

The genes are TRBV19 and TRBJ1-6; TRBD1 matches 7 bases. The ends lost 4 bases at V and 8 bases at J; junction bases unmatched: 8. The CDR3 covers 15 residues. Germline V gene data show CDR1 as LNHDA and CDR2 as SQIVND (reference sequence). In DNA, the CDR3 is TGTGCCAGTAGTACTGGGCGGGACAGCCATTCACCCCTCCACTTT. This codes for CASSTGRDSHSPLHF. Based on the CDR3 plus reference TRBV19 and TRBJ1-6, the full variable domain is DGGITQSPKYLFRKEGQNVTLSCEQNLNHDAMYWYRQDPGQGLRLIYYSQIVNDFQKGDIAEGYSVSREKKESFPLTVTSAQKNPTAFYLCASSTGRDSHSPLHFGNGTRLTVT.

This clonotype was counted between two and nine times. The genes are TRBV20-1 and TRBJ2-3, with 12 bases that match TRBD2. Germline trimming cut 3 bases from V and 9 bases from J; bases unmatched to any gene: 7. The CDR3 totals 14 residues. The germline V gene encodes CDR1 DFQATT and CDR2 SNEGSKA (reference sequence). CDR3 region: CSASLVLAGGTQYF. CDR3 DNA: TGCAGTGCTAGTTTAGTCCTAGCGGGGGGGACGCAGTATTTT.